This passage covers 8 T cell receptor beta chains from one sample sequenced in a study of response to subunit inactivated influenza vaccine. TCRdb used MiXCR to reprocess the RT-PCR reads, holding one entry per CDR3 protein. The table has hundreds of thousands of distinct CDR3 sequences, around a fifth seen once. Sequencing was performed on PBMCs from blood, taken 21 months after vaccination. The receptors derive from a man between 50 and 69 years old who received an inactivated influenza vaccine.

V and J are TRBV25-1 and TRBJ1-5, with D unresolved. Germline CDR1 MGHDK, CDR2 SYGVNS. The CDR3 sequence is 12 residues long. V shed 6 bases and J shed 4 bases, with 7 bases lying between them. CDR3 bases: TGTGCCAGCAGCGCCTTTAATCAGCCCCAGCATTTT. Its protein is CASSAFNQPQHF.

To note about this clonotype: An end of the junction differs from the germline gene, which may be a read error. The chain joins TRBV7-7 to TRBJ2-2; 7 nucleotides align to TRBD1. Germline CDR1 is SSHAT and CDR2 is FNYEAQ (reference sequence). CDR3 length equals 17 residues. The CDR3 sequence is CASSFYRGQEASGELFF. CDR3 coding DNA: TGTGCTAGCAGCTTTTATAGGGGGCAAGAGGCATCCGGGGAGCTGTTTTTT.

The V and J genes are TRBV28 and TRBJ2-1, with TRBD2 identical over 10 bases. This CDR3 spans 12 amino acids. The V and J ends lost 7 bases and 9 bases, in that order; junction bases with no gene match: 3. Per germline, CDR1 MDHEN and CDR2 SYDVKM. CDR3 region: CASKLAGREQFF. CDR3 sequence (DNA): TGTGCCAGCAAACTAGCGGGACGTGAGCAGTTCTTC. Complete variable domain (other parts from reference TRBV28 and TRBJ2-1): DVKVTQSSRYLVKRTGEKVFLECVQDMDHENMFWYRQDPGLGLRLIYFSYDVKMKEKGDIPEGYSVSREKKERFSLILESASTNQTSMYLCASKLAGREQFFGPGTRLTVL.

This clonotype has only a few counts. V gene TRBV7-6 combines with J gene TRBJ1-5; D is unresolved. Germline CDR1 and CDR2: SGHVS and FNYEAQ. The V end lost 2 bases, the J end lost 0 bases, and 17 bases lay between the germline ends. The CDR3 has 18 residues. The CDR3 region has the DNA TGTGCCAGCAGCTTAACACCGGCTGGAGCCTATAGCAATCAGCCCCAGCATTTT. This translates into CASSLTPAGAYSNQPQHF.

The chain couples TRBV11-2 to TRBJ2-7, with 9 bases lining up with TRBD1. This CDR3 contains 15 residues. CDR1 is SGHAT, CDR2 FQNNGV, per germline. With 3 bases clipped from V and 4 bases from J, the junction kept 7 bases outside the gene matches. The CDR3 sequence is CASSFPGQGLYEQYF. CDR3 nucleotide sequence: TGTGCCAGCAGCTTTCCGGGACAGGGTCTATACGAGCAGTACTTC. The variable domain in full, with the rest retrieved from reference TRBV11-2 and TRBJ2-7, is EAGVAQSPRYKIIEKRQSVAFWCNPISGHATLYWYQQILGQGPKLLIQFQNNGVVDDSQLPKDRFSAERLKGVDSTLKIQPAKLEDSAVYLCASSFPGQGLYEQYFGPGTRLTVT.

The V gene is TRBV20-1, the J gene TRBJ2-6; possibly TRBD2 for D (6 bases). Deletions cut 1 base from V and 0 bases from J, with 10 bases between. The germline CDR1 and CDR2 sequences are DFQATT and SNEGSKA (reference sequence). The CDR3 runs 16 residues. In nucleotides, the CDR3 is TGCAGTGCTAGAGCCTGGGGGGACTCTGGGGCCAACGTCCTGACTTTC. Translating it yields CSARAWGDSGANVLTF.

The rearrangement uses TRBV20-1 and TRBJ2-7; 8 nucleotides match TRBD1. This CDR3 has 15 residues. Germline V gene data show CDR1 as DFQATT and CDR2 as SNEGSKA (reference sequence). The J segment lost 0 bases and the V segment lost 3 bases, leaving 7 bases of the junction unmatched. CDR3 protein: CSARLYRGSSYEQYF. CDR3 nucleotide sequence: TGCAGTGCTAGGCTATACAGGGGGAGCTCCTACGAGCAGTACTTC.

This clonotype occurred many times. The V call is TRBV5-5, the J call TRBJ1-1, with a possible D match to TRBD1 (6 bases). Between the trimmed V and J ends, which lost 2 bases and 3 bases, there was a span of 11 bases. Germline lookup yields CDR1 SGHKS and CDR2 YYEKEE (reference sequence). The CDR3 is made up of 14 amino acids. The CDR3 DNA reads as TGTGCCAGCAGCTTCCGGGACACATACACTGAAGCTTTCTTT. Translated, it gives CASSFRDTYTEAFF.